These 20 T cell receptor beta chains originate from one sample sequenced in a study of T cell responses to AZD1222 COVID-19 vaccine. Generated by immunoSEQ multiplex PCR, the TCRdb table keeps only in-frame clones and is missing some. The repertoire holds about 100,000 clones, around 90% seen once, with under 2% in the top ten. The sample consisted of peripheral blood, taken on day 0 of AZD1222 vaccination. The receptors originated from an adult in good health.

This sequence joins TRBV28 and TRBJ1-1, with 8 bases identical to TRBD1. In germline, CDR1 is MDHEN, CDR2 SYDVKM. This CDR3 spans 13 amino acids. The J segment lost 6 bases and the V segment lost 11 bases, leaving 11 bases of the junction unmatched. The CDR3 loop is CALDRDSFAEAFF. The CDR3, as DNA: TGTGCCTTGGACAGGGACTCTTTTGCTGAAGCTTTCTTT.

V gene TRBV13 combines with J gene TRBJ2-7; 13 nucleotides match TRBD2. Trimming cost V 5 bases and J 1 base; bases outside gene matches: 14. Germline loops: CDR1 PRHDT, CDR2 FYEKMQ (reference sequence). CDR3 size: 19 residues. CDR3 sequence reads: CASSRWTSGRGGNSYEQYF. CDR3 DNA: TGTGCCAGCAGCAGGTGGACTAGCGGGAGAGGGGGAAATTCCTACGAGCAGTACTTC.

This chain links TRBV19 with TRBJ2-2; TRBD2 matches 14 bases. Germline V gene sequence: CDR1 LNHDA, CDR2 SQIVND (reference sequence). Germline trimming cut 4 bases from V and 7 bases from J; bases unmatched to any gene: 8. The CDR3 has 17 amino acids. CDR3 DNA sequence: TGTGCCAGTAGTAGAACCGGGACTAGCGGGAGAGGCGGGGAGCTGTTTTTT. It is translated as CASSRTGTSGRGGELFF.

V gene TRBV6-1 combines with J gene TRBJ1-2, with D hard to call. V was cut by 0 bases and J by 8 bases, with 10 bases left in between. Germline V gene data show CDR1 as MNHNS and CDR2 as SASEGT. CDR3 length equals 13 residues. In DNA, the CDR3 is TGTGCCAGCAGTGAAGCGATCGCAGGCGGCTACACCTTC. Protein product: CASSEAIAGGYTF.

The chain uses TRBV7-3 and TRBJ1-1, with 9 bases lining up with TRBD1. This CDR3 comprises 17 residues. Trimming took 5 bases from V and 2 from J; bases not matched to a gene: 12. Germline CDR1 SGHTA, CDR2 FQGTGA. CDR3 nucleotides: TGTGCCAGCAGCCCTGGGCCGGGACAGGGCCTAAACACTGAAGCTTTCTTT. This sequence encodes CASSPGPGQGLNTEAFF.

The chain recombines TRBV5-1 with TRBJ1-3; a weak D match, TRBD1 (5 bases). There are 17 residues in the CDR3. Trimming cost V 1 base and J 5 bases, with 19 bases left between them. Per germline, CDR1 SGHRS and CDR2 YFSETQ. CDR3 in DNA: TGCGCCAGCAGCTTGCAACCCCTGGACGGGGGAAGAAACACCATATATTTT. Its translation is CASSLQPLDGGRNTIYF.

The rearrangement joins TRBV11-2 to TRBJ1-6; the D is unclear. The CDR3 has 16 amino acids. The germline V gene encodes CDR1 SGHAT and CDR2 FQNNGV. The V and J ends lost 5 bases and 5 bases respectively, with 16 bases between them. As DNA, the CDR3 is TGTGCCAGCAGCCATAGCCTGGGCGGCCATAATTCACCCCTCCACTTT. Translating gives CASSHSLGGHNSPLHF.

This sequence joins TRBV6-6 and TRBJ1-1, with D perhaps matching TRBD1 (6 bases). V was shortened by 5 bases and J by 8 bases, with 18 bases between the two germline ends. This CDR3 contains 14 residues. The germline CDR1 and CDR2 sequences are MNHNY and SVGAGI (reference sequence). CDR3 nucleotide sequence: TGTGCCAGCAGTGGCGGACAGCTAGGTAAAGAAGCTTTCTTT. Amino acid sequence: CASSGGQLGKEAFF.

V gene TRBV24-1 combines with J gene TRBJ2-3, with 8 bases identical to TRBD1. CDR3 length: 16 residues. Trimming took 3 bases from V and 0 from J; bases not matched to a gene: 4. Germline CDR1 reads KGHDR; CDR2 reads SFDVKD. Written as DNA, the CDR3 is TGTGCCACCAGTGATCAGGGGGCGGGTAGCACAGATACGCAGTATTTT. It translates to CATSDQGAGSTDTQYF.

In DNA, the CDR3 is TGCGCCAGCAGCATGGGGGGGTACGAGCAGTACTTC. This codes for CASSMGGYEQYF. The chain couples TRBV5-1 to TRBJ2-7, with 7 bases lining up with TRBD2. The CDR3 is 12 residues long. V was clipped by 4 bases and J by 4 bases; unmatched bases: 2. Germline V gene sequence: CDR1 SGHRS, CDR2 YFSETQ.

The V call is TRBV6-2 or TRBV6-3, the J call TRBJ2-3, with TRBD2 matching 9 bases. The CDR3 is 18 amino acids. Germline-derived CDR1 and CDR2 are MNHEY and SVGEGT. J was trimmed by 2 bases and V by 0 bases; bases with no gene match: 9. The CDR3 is CASSYSSTGTSFTDTQYF. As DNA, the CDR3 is TGTGCCAGCAGTTACTCTTCCACCGGGACTAGCTTCACAGATACGCAGTATTTT.

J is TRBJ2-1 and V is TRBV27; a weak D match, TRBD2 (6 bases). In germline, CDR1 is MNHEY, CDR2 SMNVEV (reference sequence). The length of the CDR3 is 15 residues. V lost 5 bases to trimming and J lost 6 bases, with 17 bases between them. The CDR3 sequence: CASSPASGSPNEQFF. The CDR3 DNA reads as TGTGCCAGCAGTCCAGCCTCCGGGAGCCCCAATGAGCAGTTCTTC.

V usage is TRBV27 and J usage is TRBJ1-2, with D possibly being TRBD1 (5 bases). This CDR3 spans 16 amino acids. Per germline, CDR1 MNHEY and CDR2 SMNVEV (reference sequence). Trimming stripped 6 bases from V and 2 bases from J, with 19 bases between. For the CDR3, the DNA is TGTGCCAGCAGCCCCGGTCTCGGGGGTGCGAACTATGGCTACACCTTC. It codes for CASSPGLGGANYGYTF.

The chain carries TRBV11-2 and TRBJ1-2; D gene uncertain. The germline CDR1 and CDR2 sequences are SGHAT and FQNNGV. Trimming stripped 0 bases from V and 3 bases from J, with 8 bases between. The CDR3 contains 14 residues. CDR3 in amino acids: CASSLEWSDYGYTF. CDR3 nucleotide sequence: TGTGCCAGCAGCTTAGAGTGGTCGGACTATGGCTACACCTTC.

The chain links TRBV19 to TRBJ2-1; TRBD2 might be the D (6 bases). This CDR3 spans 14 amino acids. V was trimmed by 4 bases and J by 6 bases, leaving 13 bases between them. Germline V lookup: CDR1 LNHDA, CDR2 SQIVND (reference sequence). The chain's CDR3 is CASSTSGDGNEQFF. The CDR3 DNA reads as TGTGCCAGTAGTACCTCGGGAGACGGCAATGAGCAGTTCTTC.

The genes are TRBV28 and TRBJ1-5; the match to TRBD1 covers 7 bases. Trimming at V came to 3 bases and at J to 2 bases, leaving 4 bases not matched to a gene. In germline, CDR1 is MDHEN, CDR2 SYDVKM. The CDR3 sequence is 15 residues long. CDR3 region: CASSLLGQGNQPQHF. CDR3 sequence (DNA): TGTGCCAGCAGTTTGTTAGGACAGGGCAATCAGCCCCAGCATTTT.

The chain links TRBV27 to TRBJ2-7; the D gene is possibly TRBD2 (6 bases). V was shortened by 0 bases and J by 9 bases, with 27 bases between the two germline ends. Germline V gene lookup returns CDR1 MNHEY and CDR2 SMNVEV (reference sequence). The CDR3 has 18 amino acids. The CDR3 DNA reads TGTGCCAGCAGTTTATCATTCTGGGGGGTTAGCTTGGGAGAGGCGCAGTACTTC. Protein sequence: CASSLSFWGVSLGEAQYF.

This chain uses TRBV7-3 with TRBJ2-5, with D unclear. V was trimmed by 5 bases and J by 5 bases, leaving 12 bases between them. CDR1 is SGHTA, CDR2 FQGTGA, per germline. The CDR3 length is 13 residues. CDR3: CASSPSVGETQYF. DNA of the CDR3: TGTGCCAGCAGCCCCTCGGTGGGTGAGACCCAGTACTTC.

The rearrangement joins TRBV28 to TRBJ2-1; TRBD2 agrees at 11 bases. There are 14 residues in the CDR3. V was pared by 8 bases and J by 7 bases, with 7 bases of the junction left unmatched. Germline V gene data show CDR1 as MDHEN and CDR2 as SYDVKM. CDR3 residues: CASCIAGGLNEQFF. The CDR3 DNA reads TGTGCCAGCTGTATAGCGGGAGGGTTGAATGAGCAGTTCTTC.

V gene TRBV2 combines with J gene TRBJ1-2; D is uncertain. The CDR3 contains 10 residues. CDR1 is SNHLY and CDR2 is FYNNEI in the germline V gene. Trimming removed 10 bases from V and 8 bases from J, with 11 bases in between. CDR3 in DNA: TGTGCCACGCACTCTAGGGGCTACACCTTC. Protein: CATHSRGYTF.